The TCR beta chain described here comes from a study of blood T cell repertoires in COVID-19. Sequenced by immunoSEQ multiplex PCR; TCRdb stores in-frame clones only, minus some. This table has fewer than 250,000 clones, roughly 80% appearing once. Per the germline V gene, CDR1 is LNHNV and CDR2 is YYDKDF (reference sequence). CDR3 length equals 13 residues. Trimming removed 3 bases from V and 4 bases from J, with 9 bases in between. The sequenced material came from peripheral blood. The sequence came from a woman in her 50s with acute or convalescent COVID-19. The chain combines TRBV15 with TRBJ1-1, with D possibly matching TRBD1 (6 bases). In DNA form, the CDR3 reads TGTGCCACCAGCAGGGGGACATTCACTGAAGCTTTCTTT. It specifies CATSRGTFTEAFF.